The source of this T cell receptor beta chain is a study of long-term antiretroviral therapy in people with HIV. Study conclusions and caveats: Pre-ART clonal expansion yielded clones that dominated the repertoire at all time points. Although diversity increased after ART, it remained lower than in transplant donor controls.

Each HIV-infected participant was given treatment in the United States. CDR3 length: 13 amino acids. Per the germline V gene, CDR1 is GTSNPN and CDR2 is SVGIG (reference sequence). V lost 5 bases, J lost 0 bases, and 10 bases lay in between. Note on this clone: Its antigen remains unidentified.

Researchers report immunoSEQ v3.0 was run at survey level. The repertoire was sequenced with immunoSEQ multiplex PCR; TCRdb's copy has only in-frame clones and lacks some. The sample includes 25,000 to 30,000 clones, around 90% of them seen just once. The source was unsorted PBMCs, collected about 5.2 years after starting antiretroviral therapy. The genes are TRBV30 and TRBJ1-1; no definite D call. The origin of this receptor is a woman between 35 and 50 years old with HIV. The CDR3 is CAWALLMNTEAFF. DNA of the CDR3: TGTGCCTGGGCCCTCTTAATGAACACTGAAGCTTTCTTT.